This T cell receptor (beta chain) came from a study of control samples from healthy donors and cancer patients. V shed 2 bases and J shed 2 bases, with 12 bases lying between them. The CDR3 consists of 15 residues. CDR1 is SGHTA, CDR2 FQGNSA, per germline. Data came from immunoSEQ multiplex PCR; TCRdb stores just in-frame clones and leaves some out. The sample records 150,000 to 200,000 clones, 91% being singletons. The chain couples TRBV7-2 to TRBJ2-5, with D tentatively TRBD2 (5 bases). The receptor comes from a woman in her twenties or thirties in good health. The sequencing sample was made of blood. In DNA form, the CDR3 reads TGTGCCAGCAGCTTACAAGGGAGCCGTCAAGAGACCCAGTACTTC. This gives the protein CASSLQGSRQETQYF.